This TCR beta chain comes out of a study of vaccination effects on CD4 cells after COVID-19 (dated by TCRdb to about 2022). Notes on the research overall: Post-vaccine samples across the study were collected a median of 72 days after the second dose, with a range of 14 to 241. In both COVID-19 convalescent patients and infection-naive vaccine recipients, the study compared SARS-CoV-2 spike-specific CD4+ TCR repertoires from before mRNA vaccination with those from after it. A total of 10 COVID-19 convalescent patients and 4 SARS-CoV-2-naive healthy vaccine recipients were included in the full study. Cultures from other donors in the study were sequenced using the Oncomine TCR Beta short-read assay on an Illumina iSeq 100. The paper as a whole reports these results and caveats: Marked clonal contraction was observed in both infection-induced and vaccine-induced clones at late post-vaccination timepoints, consistent with waning T cell responses. In healthy vaccine recipients, vaccine-induced clones were almost all SARS-CoV-2 mono-reactive, with only 1 of 255 cross-reactive with common cold coronaviruses. The study was limited by a small number of convalescent patients and lacked early post-infection timepoints.

On this clone: Its target antigen remains unknown. No quality values exist for individual bases; no much larger clone is one base distant.

The library came from the immunoSEQ multiplex PCR assay. DNA from the cultured and isolated CD4+ T cells underwent TCR beta CDR3 sequencing. From the authors' description of their analysis: Non-productive TCR sequences were removed and reads were trimmed to the CDR3 region, keeping CDR3s of at least 7 amino acids. Antigen-specific clonotypes were identified with the MANAFEST web app by comparing expansion in peptide wells against reference cultures. To be called positive, a clone needed expansion at FDR<0.05 compared with the reference and with all other wells, an odds ratio greater than 5, and a frequency greater than 0.1% in two replicate wells. Cross-reactive clonotypes were defined as significantly expanded in SARS-CoV-2 spike wells and in at least one common cold coronavirus spike condition. Levenshtein distance calculated with the stringdist R package was used to assess CDR3 similarity, and unrooted trees were constructed with ape in R 3.6.1. TCRdb's version of the immuneACCESS table is confined to in-frame rearrangements and falls short of the full clone set. An unresolved V gene accounts for under half of the shortfall where checked; the remainder is of unknown origin. The D gene and trimming were derived from the DNA, and the V and J assignments and clone size from that table. The sample table shows 24,000 or so clones, and approximately 79% are seen once. Less than 9.5% of the sample rests with the top ten.

V is clipped by 1 base and J by 2 bases, and the sequence between their germline boundaries is 16 bases long. CDR1 and CDR2 (LGHDT, YNNKEL) derive from the germline V gene (reference sequence). The CDR3 has 17 amino acids, counting the end cysteine and phenylalanine. The DNA shown is the 51-base CDR3, in frame from base 1. To identify antigen-specific CD4+ T cell clonotypes by their expansion, the ViraFEST assay first stimulated PBMC with viral peptide pools and then applied TCR sequencing. After less than eleven days of culture, CD4+ T cells were isolated with the EasySep CD4+ T cell isolation kit. Each participant got two doses of an mRNA SARS-CoV-2 vaccine, either BNT162b2 or mRNA-1273. None of the healthy vaccine recipients had a prior SARS-CoV-2 infection, which was confirmed by nucleocapsid antibody tests that came back negative both before and after vaccination. Each well held under 2.5 million PBMC cultured in IMDM containing around 5.1% human AB serum, about 10 IU/ml IL-2 and gentamicin, along with about 9.3 ug/ml peptides. Half of the culture medium was replaced with fresh IL-2-containing medium on days 3 and 7. Unless noted otherwise, every peptide stimulation condition was cultured in triplicate wells. Using Ficoll-Paque Plus gradient centrifugation, PBMC were separated from whole blood and then either used fresh or cryopreserved at -140C. The spike proteins of SARS-CoV-2 and of the common cold coronaviruses HCoV-NL63, HCoV-OC43 and HCoV-229E were spanned by overlapping peptide pools. The QIAamp micro DNA kit was used to extract genomic DNA from the cultured CD4+ T cells.

This clonotype was obtained from a human donor who received a COVID-19 vaccine. The starting material was CD4+ T cells from PBMCs cultured with HCoV-229E spike peptides, obtained after COVID-19 vaccination. Per the publication, the cell subset or site label means: HCoV-229E spike overlapping peptide pool stimulation. The chain uses TRBV3-1 (or the pseudogene TRBV3-2) and TRBJ2-3; a weak D assignment points to TRBD2 (5 bases agree). The DNA is as follows: TGTGCCAGCAGCCAAGTACCAAGCGGCCCCCACACAGATACGCAGTATTTT. This sequence encodes CASSQVPSGPHTDTQYF.